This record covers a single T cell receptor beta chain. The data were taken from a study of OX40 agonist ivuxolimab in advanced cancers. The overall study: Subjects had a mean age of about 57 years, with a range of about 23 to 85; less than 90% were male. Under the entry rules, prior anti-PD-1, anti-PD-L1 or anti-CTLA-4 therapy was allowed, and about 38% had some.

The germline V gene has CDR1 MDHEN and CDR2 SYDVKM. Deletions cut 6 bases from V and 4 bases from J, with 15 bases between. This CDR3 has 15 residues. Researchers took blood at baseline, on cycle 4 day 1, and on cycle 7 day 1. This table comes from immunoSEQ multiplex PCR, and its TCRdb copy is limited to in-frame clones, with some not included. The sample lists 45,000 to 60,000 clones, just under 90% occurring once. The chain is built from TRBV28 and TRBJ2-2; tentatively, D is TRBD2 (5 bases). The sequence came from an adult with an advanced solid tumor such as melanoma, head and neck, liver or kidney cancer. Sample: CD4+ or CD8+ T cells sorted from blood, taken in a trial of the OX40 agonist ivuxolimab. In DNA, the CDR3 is TGTGCCAGCAGACACCAGAGTCGGGGCACCGGGGAGCTGTTTTTT. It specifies CASRHQSRGTGELFF.